These T cell receptor beta chains were read from a single sample in a study of CD8 T cells in ankylosing spondylitis. TCRdb fed the 5' RACE reads into MiXCR, producing one record per CDR3 protein. The table has about 500,000 distinct CDR3 sequences, roughly 13% seen once. Sequencing input: blood, either unsorted or a sorted T cell fraction (not recorded which). These receptors originate from a male donor with ankylosing spondylitis. CDR3s include the opening cysteine and the closing phenylalanine or tryptophan. A D gene is named only where the DNA matches it firmly. Clone sizes are given selectively: once, few, many, or a class where the clone is expanded.

>few|TRBV5-1|TRBD1
CASSFLRGQGDTGELFF
>NA|TRBV9|NA
CASSVAGNNEQFF
>few|TRBV3-1|NA
CASSQGTGSRGYTF
>few|TRBV11-2|NA
CASSGRTGTSASEQFF
>few|TRBV20-1|NA
CSAPGPGRRETQYF
>few|TRBV7-9|NA
CASSTHFF
>NA|TRBV30|NA
CAWSQLQRGYTF
>many|TRBV12-3/TRBV12-4|TRBD1
CASRPGGEYNEQFF
>many|TRBV29-1|TRBD1
CSVDWTGMNTEAFF
>NA|TRBV6-5|NA
CASSYSHLPLYEQYF
>NA|TRBV2|TRBD2
CASSVMGGLASGRETQYF
>NA|TRBV3-1|NA
CASSQGGRGIDTQYF
>few|TRBV12-3/TRBV12-4|TRBD2
CASRLAGVGAEQYF
>few|TRBV12-3/TRBV12-4|TRBD2
CASSPLPGGGSSGDTDTQYF
>NA|TRBV12-3/TRBV12-4|TRBD1
CASSYPGQHGEQFF
>NA|TRBV29-1|NA
CSVAFRDLNTEAFF
>few|TRBV10-3|TRBD2
CAISESIASGNPDTQYF
>few|TRBV7-6|TRBD2
CASSLSGLLGEQYF
>few|TRBV3-1|NA
CASSQDPFGASGNEQFF
>few|TRBV4-2|NA
CASSQDAASSYNEQFF
>few|TRBV5-1|TRBD1
CASGGTGNTEAFF
>NA|TRBV12-3/TRBV12-4|TRBD1
CASSLSGTGAGYEQFF
>few|TRBV29-1|TRBD1
CSVDQTGGYGYTF
>many|TRBV14|NA
CASSPLGRGSDTEAFF
>NA|TRBV7-8|NA
CASSLARGYYEQYF
>few|TRBV27|NA
CASRSQATYEQYF
>few|TRBV5-1|NA
CASSLDGSPSTDTQYF
>few|TRBV25-1|NA
CASSDRGGADTQYF
>NA|TRBV6-5|NA
CASSYSPGQVSNQPQHF
>many|TRBV5-1|NA
CASSLDLNTGELFF
>NA|TRBV10-1|TRBD2
CASSAPPQREWADTQYF
>NA|TRBV12-3/TRBV12-4|NA
CASSLTYSGEPLEGPQHF
>NA|TRBV24-1|NA
CATSDRYPRGGYGYTF
>NA|TRBV30|TRBD1
CAWSFTGDYGYTF
>NA|TRBV7-2|NA
CASSLDLTTYGYTF
>few|TRBV5-5|NA
CASSWGMAEDGYTF
>NA|TRBV9|TRBD1
CASTRSRDSGNTIYF
>many|TRBV5-1|NA
CASSPGEQGYGYTF
>NA|TRBV20-1|NA
CSAYRDYEQYF
>NA|TRBV12-3/TRBV12-4|TRBD2
CASSSTSGPGTDTQYF
>few|TRBV6-5|NA
CASSYGNGKYNEQFF
>many|TRBV12-3/TRBV12-4|NA
CASSLAGSNGYTF
>NA|TRBV12-3/TRBV12-4|NA
CASSLWTEPHIYF
>few|TRBV5-1|TRBD2
CASSPSRAGEETQYF
>NA|TRBV4-1|NA
CASSQSQGQNYGYTF
>NA|TRBV2|TRBD2
CASGGLAGDADTQYF
>NA|TRBV29-1|NA
CSVVQGIYEQYF
>few|TRBV20-1|NA
CSATEDLPSGANVLTF
>NA|TRBV7-9|TRBD1
CASSIDRGDSPLHF
>few|TRBV5-1|NA
CASSLDGRGETQYF
>few|TRBV5-1|TRBD2
CASSLGGLVYNEQFF
>NA|TRBV11-3|NA
CASSLSGPTNNEQFF
>NA|TRBV20-1|NA
CSASPLNKGGNTEAFF
>NA|TRBV30|NA
CAWSMSYNEQFF